What follows describes a single T cell receptor (beta chain). No antigen is known for it. These data belong to a study of vaccination effects on CD4 cells after COVID-19. V was trimmed by 5 bases and J by 3 bases, leaving 10 bases between them. Germline CDR1 LNHDA, CDR2 SQIVND (reference sequence). This CDR3 region has 14 residues. Sequencing in the ViraFEST assay came after antigen-specific CD4+ T cells had been expanded with viral peptide pools, which were used to stimulate PBMC. Having been cultured for roughly 9 days, the cells underwent CD4+ T cell isolation. Each participant was given two doses of one vaccine (BNT162b2 or mRNA-1273). The protocol was immunoSEQ multiplex PCR, while the TCRdb copy is restricted to in-frame clones and leaves out a portion. The data contain roughly 70,000 clones, under 85% of them singletons.

V and J are TRBV19 and TRBJ2-2; D perhaps matches TRBD1 (5 bases). This clonotype was sampled from a human donor who received a COVID-19 vaccine. The sequences come from CD4+ T cells from PBMCs cultured with HCoV-OC43 spike peptides, collected after COVID-19 vaccination. Subset given: HCoV-OC43 spike overlapping peptide pool stimulation. The CDR3 is CASSPGFYTGELFF. In nucleotides, the CDR3 is TGTGCCAGTAGTCCAGGGTTTTACACCGGGGAGCTGTTTTTT.